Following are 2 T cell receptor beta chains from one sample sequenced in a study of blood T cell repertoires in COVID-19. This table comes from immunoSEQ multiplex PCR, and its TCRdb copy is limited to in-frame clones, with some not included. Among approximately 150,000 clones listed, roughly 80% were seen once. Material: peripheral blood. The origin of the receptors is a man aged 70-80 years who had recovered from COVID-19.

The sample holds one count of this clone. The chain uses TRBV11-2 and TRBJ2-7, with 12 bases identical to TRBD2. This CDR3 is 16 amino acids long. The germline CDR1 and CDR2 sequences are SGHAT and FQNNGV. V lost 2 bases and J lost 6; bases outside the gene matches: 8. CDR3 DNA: TGTGCCAGCAGCTTAAGCGGGACTAGCGGGTTTCGCGAGCAGTACTTC. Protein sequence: CASSLSGTSGFREQYF.

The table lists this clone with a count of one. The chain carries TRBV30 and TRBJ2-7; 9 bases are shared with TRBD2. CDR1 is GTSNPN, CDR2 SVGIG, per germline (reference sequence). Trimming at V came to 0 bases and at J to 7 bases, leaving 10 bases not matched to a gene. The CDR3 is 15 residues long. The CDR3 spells CAWSVRGGRAFEQYF. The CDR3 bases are TGTGCCTGGAGTGTACGGGGCGGGAGGGCCTTTGAGCAGTACTTC.